This T cell receptor beta chain is from a study of neurological immune-mediated disorders. Whole-study findings and limits: Multiple sclerosis was found to have the least TCR clonal expansion, below healthy controls, and HTLV-1-associated myelopathy the most.

Template-switch 5'RACE cDNA synthesis added a 10-nucleotide unique molecular identifier. Per sequencing run, 15-18 subjects together gave over 190 million TCR-beta sequences. TCRdb re-called the 5' RACE reads through MiXCR, storing one row per CDR3 protein. The sample has 81,000 or so distinct CDR3 sequences, roughly 4.8% seen once. Germline CDR1 and CDR2: SGHRS and YFSETQ. This CDR3 has 14 residues. V dropped 6 bases and J dropped 0 bases, with 7 bases sitting between them. This clonotype occurred many times. What it binds is unknown. Libraries used 2 million unsorted PBMCs kept frozen in RNAlater. The source of this sequence is a woman aged 30 to 39 with multiple sclerosis. The chain links TRBV5-1 to TRBJ2-6; D is ambiguous. The sample consisted of PBMCs. CDR3 nucleotide sequence: TGCGCCAGCACGGATGTCTCTGGGGCCAACGTCCTGACTTTC. Protein product: CASTDVSGANVLTF.